This entry describes one TCR beta chain. No antigen is known for it. PCR primers comprised 60 Vbeta and 13 Jbeta primers. Method: immunoSEQ multiplex PCR; TCRdb's copy keeps in-frame clones and lacks some. The table has over 150,000 clones, 75% seen once. This record comes from a study of cytomegalovirus exposure and HLA in healthy donors. CDR1 is MNHEY, CDR2 SMNVEV, per germline (reference sequence). Trimming at V came to 6 bases and at J to 7 bases, leaving 16 bases not matched to a gene. CDR3 length: 17 amino acids. Study conclusions and caveats: Later, an analysis found that common viral pathogens appeared to be linked with several of the most significant clusters. Most CMV-associated TCR beta chains appeared HLA-restricted in a later analysis. A missense DCLRE1C variant was associated with V- and J-gene trimming of TCR beta chains in a later analysis, and an independent cohort replicated the association.

The source of this sequence is a male donor in good health and CMV-seronegative. J is TRBJ2-7 and V is TRBV27; 12 positions match TRBD2. Input material: PBMCs. The CDR3 reads CASSGPGLAGTTREQYF. The CDR3 DNA sequence: TGTGCCAGCAGCGGACCCGGACTAGCGGGAACCACGCGGGAGCAGTACTTC.